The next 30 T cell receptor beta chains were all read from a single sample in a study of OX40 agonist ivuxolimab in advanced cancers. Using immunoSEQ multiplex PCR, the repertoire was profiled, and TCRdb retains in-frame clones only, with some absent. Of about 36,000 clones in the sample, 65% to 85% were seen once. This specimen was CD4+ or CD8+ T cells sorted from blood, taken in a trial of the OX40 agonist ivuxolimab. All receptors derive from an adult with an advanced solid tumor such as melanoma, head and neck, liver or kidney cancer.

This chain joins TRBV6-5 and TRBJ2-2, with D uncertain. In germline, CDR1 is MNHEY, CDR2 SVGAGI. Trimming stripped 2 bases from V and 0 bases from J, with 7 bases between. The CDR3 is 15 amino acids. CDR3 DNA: TGTGCCAGCAGTTACCGTCGGGCGAACACCGGGGAGCTGTTTTTT. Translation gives CASSYRRANTGELFF.

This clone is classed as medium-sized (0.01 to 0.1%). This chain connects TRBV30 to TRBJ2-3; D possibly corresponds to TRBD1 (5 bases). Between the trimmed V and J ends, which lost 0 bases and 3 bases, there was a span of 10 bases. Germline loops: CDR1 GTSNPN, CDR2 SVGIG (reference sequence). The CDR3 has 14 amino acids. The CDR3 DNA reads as TGTGCCTGGAGTGTGGCAGGGCGGACAGATACGCAGTATTTT. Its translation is CAWSVAGRTDTQYF. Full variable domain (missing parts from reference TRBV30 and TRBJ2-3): SQTIHQWPATLVQPVGSPLSLECTVEGTSNPNLYWYRQAAGRGLQLLFYSVGIGQISSEVPQNLSASRPQDRQFILSSKKLLLSDSGFYLCAWSVAGRTDTQYFGPGTRLTVL.

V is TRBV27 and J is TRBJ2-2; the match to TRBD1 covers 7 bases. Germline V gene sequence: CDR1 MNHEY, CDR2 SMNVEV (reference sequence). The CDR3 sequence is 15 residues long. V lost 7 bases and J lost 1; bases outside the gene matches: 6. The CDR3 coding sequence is TGTGCCAGCATGTCGAGGGACAGGAACACCGGGGAGCTGTTTTTT. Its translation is CASMSRDRNTGELFF.

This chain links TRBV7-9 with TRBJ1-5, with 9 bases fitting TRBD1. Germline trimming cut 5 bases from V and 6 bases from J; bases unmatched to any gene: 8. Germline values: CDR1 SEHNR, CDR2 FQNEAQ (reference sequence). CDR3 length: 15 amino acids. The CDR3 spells CASSPTDRGSQPQHF. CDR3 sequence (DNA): TGTGCCAGCAGCCCTACGGACAGGGGAAGTCAGCCCCAGCATTTT.

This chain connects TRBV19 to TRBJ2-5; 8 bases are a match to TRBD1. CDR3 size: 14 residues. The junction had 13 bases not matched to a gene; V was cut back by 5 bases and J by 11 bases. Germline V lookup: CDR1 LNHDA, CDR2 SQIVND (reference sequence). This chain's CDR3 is CASSVGQGSGEQYF. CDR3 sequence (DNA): TGTGCCAGTAGTGTCGGACAGGGCTCAGGGGAGCAGTACTTC.

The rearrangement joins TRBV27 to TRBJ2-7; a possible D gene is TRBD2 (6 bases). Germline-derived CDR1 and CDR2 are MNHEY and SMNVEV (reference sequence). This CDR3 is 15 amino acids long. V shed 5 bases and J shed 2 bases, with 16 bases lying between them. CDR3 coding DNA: TGTGCCAGCAGTCCGGATGGGACTGGGACCTACGAGCAGTACTTC. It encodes CASSPDGTGTYEQYF.

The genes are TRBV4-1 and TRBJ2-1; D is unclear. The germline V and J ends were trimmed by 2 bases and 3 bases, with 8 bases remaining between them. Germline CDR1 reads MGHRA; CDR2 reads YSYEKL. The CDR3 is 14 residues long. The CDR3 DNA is TGCGCCAGCAGCCAACTAACAGTCTACAATGAGCAGTTCTTC. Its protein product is CASSQLTVYNEQFF.

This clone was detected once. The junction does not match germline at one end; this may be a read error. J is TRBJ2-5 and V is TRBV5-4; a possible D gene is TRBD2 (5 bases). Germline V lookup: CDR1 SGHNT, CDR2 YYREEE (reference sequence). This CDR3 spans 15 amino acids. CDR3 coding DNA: TGTGCCAGCGGCTTGGGTCGGGGTCCCCAAGAGACCCAGTACTTC. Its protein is CASGLGRGPQETQYF.

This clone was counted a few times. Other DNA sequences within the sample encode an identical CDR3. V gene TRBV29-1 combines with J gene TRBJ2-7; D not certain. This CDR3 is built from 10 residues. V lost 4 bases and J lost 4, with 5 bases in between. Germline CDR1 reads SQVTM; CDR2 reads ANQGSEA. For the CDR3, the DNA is TGCAGCGTTGGGGGTTACGAGCAGTACTTC. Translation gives CSVGGYEQYF.

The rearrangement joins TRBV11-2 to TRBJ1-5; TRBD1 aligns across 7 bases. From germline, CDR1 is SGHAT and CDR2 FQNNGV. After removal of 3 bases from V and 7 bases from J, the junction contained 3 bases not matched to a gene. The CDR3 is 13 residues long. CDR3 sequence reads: CASSLTGSQPQHF. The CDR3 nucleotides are TGTGCCAGCAGCTTGACAGGGTCGCAGCCCCAGCATTTT.

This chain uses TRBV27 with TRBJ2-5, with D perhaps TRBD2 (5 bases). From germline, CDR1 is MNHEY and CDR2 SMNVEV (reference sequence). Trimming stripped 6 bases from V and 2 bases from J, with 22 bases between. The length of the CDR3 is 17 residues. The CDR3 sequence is CASSPGLGRPGQETQYF. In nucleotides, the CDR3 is TGTGCCAGCAGCCCAGGTCTTGGCCGGCCGGGACAAGAGACCCAGTACTTC.

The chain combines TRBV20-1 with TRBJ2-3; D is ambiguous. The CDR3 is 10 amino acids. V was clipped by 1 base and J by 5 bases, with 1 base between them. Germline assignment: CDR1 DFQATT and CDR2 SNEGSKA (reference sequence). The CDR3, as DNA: TGCAGTGCTAGAGTAGATACGCAGTATTTT. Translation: CSARVDTQYF.

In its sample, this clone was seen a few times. CDR3 nucleotide sequence: TGTGCCTGGAGTGCCCGGGAGGGAGGAGCTTTCTTT. It translates to CAWSAREGGAFF. This sequence joins TRBV30 and TRBJ1-1; no clear D. CDR3 length: 12 amino acids. V lost 1 base, J lost 10 bases, and 13 bases lay in between. Germline CDR1 GTSNPN, CDR2 SVGIG (reference sequence).

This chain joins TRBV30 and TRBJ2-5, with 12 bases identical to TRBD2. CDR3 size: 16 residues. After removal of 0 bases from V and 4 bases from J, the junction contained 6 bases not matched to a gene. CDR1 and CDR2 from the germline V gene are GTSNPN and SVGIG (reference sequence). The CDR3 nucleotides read TGTGCCTGGAGTGTATTGACTAGCGGGGGTGGAGAGACCCAGTACTTC. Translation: CAWSVLTSGGGETQYF. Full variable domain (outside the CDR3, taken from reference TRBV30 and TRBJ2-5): SQTIHQWPATLVQPVGSPLSLECTVEGTSNPNLYWYRQAAGRGLQLLFYSVGIGQISSEVPQNLSASRPQDRQFILSSKKLLLSDSGFYLCAWSVLTSGGGETQYFGPGTRLLVL.

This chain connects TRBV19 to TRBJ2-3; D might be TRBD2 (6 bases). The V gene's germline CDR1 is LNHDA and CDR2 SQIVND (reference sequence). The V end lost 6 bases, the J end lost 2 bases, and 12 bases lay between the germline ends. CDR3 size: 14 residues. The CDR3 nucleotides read TGTGCCAGTAGAGTCTGGAGGGACACAGATACGCAGTATTTT. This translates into CASRVWRDTDTQYF.

CDR3 bases: TGTGCCAGCAGCTTCGCGGGGGGAGAAGAGACCCAGTACTTC. Protein sequence: CASSFAGGEETQYF. This chain links TRBV7-3 with TRBJ2-5, with 8 bases that match TRBD2. CDR1 is SGHTA, CDR2 FQGTGA, per germline. This CDR3 is 14 amino acids long. V dropped 3 bases and J dropped 3; count of bases not matched to a gene: 3.

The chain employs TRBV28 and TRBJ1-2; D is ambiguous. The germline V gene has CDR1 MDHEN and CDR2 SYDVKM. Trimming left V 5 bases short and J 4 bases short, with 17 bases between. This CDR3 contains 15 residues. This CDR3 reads CASSATRLQGYGYTF. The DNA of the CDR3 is TGTGCCAGCAGTGCCACCCGGTTACAAGGCTATGGCTACACCTTC.

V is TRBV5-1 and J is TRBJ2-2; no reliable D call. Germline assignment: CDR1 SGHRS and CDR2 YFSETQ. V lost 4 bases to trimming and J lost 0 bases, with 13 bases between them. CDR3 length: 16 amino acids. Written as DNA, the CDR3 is TGCGCCAGCAGCCGCTTCGACAACCCGAACACCGGGGAGCTGTTTTTT. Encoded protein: CASSRFDNPNTGELFF. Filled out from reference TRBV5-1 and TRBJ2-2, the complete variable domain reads KAGVTQTPRYLIKTRGQQVTLSCSPISGHRSVSWYQQTPGQGLQFLFEYFSETQRNKGNFPGRFSGRQFSNSRSEMNVSTLELGDSALYLCASSRFDNPNTGELFFGEGSRLTVL.

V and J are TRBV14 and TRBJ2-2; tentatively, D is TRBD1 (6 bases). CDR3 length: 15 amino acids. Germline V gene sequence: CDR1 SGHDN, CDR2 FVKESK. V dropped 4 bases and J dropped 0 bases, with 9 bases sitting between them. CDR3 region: CASSPGQTNTGELFF. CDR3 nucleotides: TGTGCCAGCAGCCCAGGACAGACGAACACCGGGGAGCTGTTTTTT.

CDR3 protein: CASRPSGGIQETQYF. For the CDR3, the DNA is TGTGCCAGCAGACCTAGCGGGGGAATACAAGAGACCCAGTACTTC. The chain joins TRBV7-2 to TRBJ2-5; 10 bases line up with TRBD2. V lost 6 bases and J lost 2; bases outside the gene matches: 6. The CDR3 runs 15 residues. Germline V CDR1 and CDR2: SGHTA, FQGNSA.

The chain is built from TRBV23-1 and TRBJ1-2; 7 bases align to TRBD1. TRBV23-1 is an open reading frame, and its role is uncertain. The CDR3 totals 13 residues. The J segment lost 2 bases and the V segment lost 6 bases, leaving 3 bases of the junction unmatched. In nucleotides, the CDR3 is TGCGCCAGCAGGAAACAGGGGAACTATGGCTACACCTTC. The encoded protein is CASRKQGNYGYTF.

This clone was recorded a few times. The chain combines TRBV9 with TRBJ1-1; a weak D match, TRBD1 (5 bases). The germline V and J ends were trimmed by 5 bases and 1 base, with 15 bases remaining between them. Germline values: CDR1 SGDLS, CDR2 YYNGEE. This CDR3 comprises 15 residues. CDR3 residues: CASRDLGQGNTEAFF. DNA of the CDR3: TGTGCCAGCAGGGACCTGGGGCAGGGGAACACTGAAGCTTTCTTT.

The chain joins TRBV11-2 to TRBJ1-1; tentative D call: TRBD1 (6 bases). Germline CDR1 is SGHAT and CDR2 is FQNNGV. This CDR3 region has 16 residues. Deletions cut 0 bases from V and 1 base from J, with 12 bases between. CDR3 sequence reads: CASSLEPPGQNTEAFF. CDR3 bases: TGTGCCAGCAGCTTAGAACCACCGGGACAGAACACTGAAGCTTTCTTT. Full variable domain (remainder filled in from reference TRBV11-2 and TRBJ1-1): EAGVAQSPRYKIIEKRQSVAFWCNPISGHATLYWYQQILGQGPKLLIQFQNNGVVDDSQLPKDRFSAERLKGVDSTLKIQPAKLEDSAVYLCASSLEPPGQNTEAFFGQGTRLTVV.

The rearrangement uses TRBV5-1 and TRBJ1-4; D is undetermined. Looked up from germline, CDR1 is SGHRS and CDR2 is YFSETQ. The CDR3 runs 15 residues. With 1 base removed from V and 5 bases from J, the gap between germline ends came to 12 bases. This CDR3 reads CASSLNGQSNEKLFF. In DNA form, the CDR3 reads TGCGCCAGCAGCTTGAACGGGCAATCGAATGAAAAACTGTTTTTT.

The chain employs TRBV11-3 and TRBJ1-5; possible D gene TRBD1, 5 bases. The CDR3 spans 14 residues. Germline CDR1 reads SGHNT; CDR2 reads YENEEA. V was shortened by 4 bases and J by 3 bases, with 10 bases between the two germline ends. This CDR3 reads CASSSGSANQPQHF. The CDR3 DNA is TGTGCCAGCAGCTCAGGGTCTGCCAATCAGCCCCAGCATTTT.

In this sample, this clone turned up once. CDR3 amino acids: CASGGGYTQYF. The CDR3 region has the DNA TGTGCTAGTGGCGGGGGTTATACGCAGTATTTT. V gene TRBV12-5 combines with J gene TRBJ2-3, with D perhaps TRBD2 (6 bases). CDR1 and CDR2 (germline): LGHNT, FRNRAP. Trimming left V 6 bases short and J 7 bases short, with 8 bases between. The CDR3 has 11 amino acids. The variable domain in full, with the rest retrieved from reference TRBV12-5 and TRBJ2-3, is DARVTQTPRHKVTEMGQEVTMRCQPILGHNTVFWYRQTMMQGLELLAYFRNRAPLDDSGMPKDRFSAEMPDATLATLKIQPSEPRDSAVYFCASGGGYTQYFGPGTRLTVL.

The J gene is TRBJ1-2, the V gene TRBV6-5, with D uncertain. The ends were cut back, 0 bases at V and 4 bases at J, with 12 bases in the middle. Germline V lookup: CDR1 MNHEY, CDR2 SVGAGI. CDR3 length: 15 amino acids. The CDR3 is CASSYSTGVFYGYTF. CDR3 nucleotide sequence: TGTGCCAGCAGTTACTCTACGGGAGTGTTCTATGGCTACACCTTC.

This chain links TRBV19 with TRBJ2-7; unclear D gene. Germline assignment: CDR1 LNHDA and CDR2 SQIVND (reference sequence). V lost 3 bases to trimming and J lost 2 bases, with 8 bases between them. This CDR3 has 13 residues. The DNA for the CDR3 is TGTGCCAGTAGTATTTCTGAGACCTACGAGCAGTACTTC. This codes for CASSISETYEQYF.

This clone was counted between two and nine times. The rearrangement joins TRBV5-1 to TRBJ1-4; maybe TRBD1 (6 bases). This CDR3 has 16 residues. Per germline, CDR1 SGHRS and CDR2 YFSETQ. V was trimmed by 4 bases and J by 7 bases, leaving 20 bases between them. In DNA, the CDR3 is TGCGCCAGCAGCCCCCGCGGGCGCAGGGGCGGTGAAAAACTGTTTTTT. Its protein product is CASSPRGRRGGEKLFF.

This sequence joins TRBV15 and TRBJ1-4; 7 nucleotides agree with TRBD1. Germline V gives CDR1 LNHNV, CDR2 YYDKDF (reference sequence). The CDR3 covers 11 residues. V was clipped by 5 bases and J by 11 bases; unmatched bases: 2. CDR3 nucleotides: TGTGCCACCAGCGGGGACAGTAAACTGTTTTTT. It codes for CATSGDSKLFF. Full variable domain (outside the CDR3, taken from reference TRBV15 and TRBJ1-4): DAMVIQNPRYQVTQFGKPVTLSCSQTLNHNVMYWYQQKSSQAPKLLFHYYDKDFNNEADTPDNFQSRRPNTSFCFLDIRSPGLGDTAMYLCATSGDSKLFFGSGTQLSVL.